The T cell receptor (beta chain) described here comes from a study of blood T cells in healthy people across ages. Germline values: CDR1 SGHRS, CDR2 YFSETQ. The CDR3 is 13 residues long. V dropped 0 bases and J dropped 6 bases, with 7 bases sitting between them. Drawn from each donor were approximately 9.5 milliliters of peripheral blood. This clonotype was counted a few times. A sample-barcoded 5' primer and a J-beta primer mix were used in a second PCR of roughly 7 to 12 cycles. TCRdb re-called the 5' RACE reads through MiXCR, storing one row per CDR3 protein. The table records approximately 1.5 million distinct CDR3 sequences, about 35% of them present only once.

The clonotype was recovered from a woman aged 25 to 45 in good health. The chain is built from TRBV5-1 and TRBJ1-5; unclear D gene. The sample taken for sequencing was blood. CDR3 coding DNA: TGCGCCAGCAGCTTGGACCCGACTCAGCCCCAGCATTTT. Its protein product is CASSLDPTQPQHF. The variable domain in full, completed from reference TRBV5-1 and TRBJ1-5, reads KAGVTQTPRYLIKTRGQQVTLSCSPISGHRSVSWYQQTPGQGLQFLFEYFSETQRNKGNFPGRFSGRQFSNSRSEMNVSTLELGDSALYLCASSLDPTQPQHFGDGTRLSIL.